What follows are 11 T cell receptor beta chains derived from one specimen sequenced in a study of beta chain features in type 1 diabetes. The study's findings and limits: In every one of the four CD4+ subsets, TCRB CDR3s were moderately but significantly shorter in Type 1 diabetes patients.

What these receptors recognize is not known. The authors reverse transcribed all of the isolated RNA, so sequencing captured expressed TCRB transcripts. The table came from immunoSEQ multiplex PCR; TCRdb's copy has only in-frame clones and leaves some out. The table includes a few hundred thousand clones, over 9% detected once. Specimen: central memory CD4+ T cells from blood. The receptors stem from a young man with type 1 diabetes.

The V call is TRBV9, the J call TRBJ2-3, with 7 bases that match TRBD2. This CDR3 comprises 15 residues. V gave up 0 bases and J gave up 4 bases; unmatched junction bases: 5. The germline V gene encodes CDR1 SGDLS and CDR2 YYNGEE. CDR3 coding DNA: TGTGCCAGCAGCGTAGGGACCGCGGGAGCAGATACGCAGTATTTT. Encoded protein: CASSVGTAGADTQYF.

J is TRBJ2-5 and V is TRBV11-1; 8 bases match TRBD1. Germline CDR1 SGHAT, CDR2 FQDESV (reference sequence). CDR3 length: 13 amino acids. The V segment lost 5 bases and the J segment 4 bases; nucleotides outside the gene matches: 3. The CDR3 is CASSNGQGETQYF. The DNA of the CDR3 is TGTGCCAGCAGCAACGGACAGGGAGAGACCCAGTACTTC.

This clone has just a few counts. The chain joins TRBV20-1 to TRBJ2-7; D remains ambiguous. The V gene's germline CDR1 is DFQATT and CDR2 SNEGSKA (reference sequence). Trimming pared 5 bases from V and 6 bases from J, leaving 11 bases between. The CDR3 spans 11 residues. DNA for the CDR3: TGCAGTGCTCTCGGCAGCCCCGAGCAGTACTTC. It specifies CSALGSPEQYF.

This clone came up a few times. The chain recombines TRBV27 with TRBJ2-3, with unresolved D. Trimming stripped 9 bases from V and 4 bases from J, with 17 bases between. Per the germline V gene, CDR1 is MNHEY and CDR2 is SMNVEV (reference sequence). The CDR3 runs 14 residues. The CDR3 spells CASMIKARPDTQYF. The CDR3 coding sequence is TGTGCCAGTATGATTAAAGCTAGGCCAGATACGCAGTATTTT.

This clone occurred a few times. A far larger clone differs by one base, so this is likely a read error. At the DNA level, this CDR3 is encoded by other sequences in the same sample as well. The gene calls are TRBV7-2 and TRBJ2-7; no reliable D call. V lost 2 bases to trimming and J lost 1 base, with 0 bases between them. From germline, CDR1 is SGHTA and CDR2 FQGNSA. This CDR3 has 11 residues. The CDR3 bases are TGTGCCAGCAGCTTATCCTACGAGCAGTACTTC. It codes for CASSLSYEQYF.

This chain connects TRBV5-1 to TRBJ2-2, with 7 bases that match TRBD1. The CDR3 length is 14 residues. The ends lost 6 bases at V and 1 base at J; junction bases unmatched: 3. CDR1 and CDR2 (germline): SGHRS, YFSETQ. CDR3 in DNA: TGCGCCAGCAATCAGGGGGTGAACACCGGGGAGCTGTTTTTT. Its translation is CASNQGVNTGELFF.

This clone was counted between two and nine times. The chain is built from TRBV19 and TRBJ2-3, with 11 bases identical to TRBD2. This CDR3 spans 17 amino acids. V lost 3 bases and J lost 2; bases outside the gene matches: 7. Germline V lookup: CDR1 LNHDA, CDR2 SQIVND (reference sequence). CDR3 coding DNA: TGTGCCAGTAGTATGAGACTAGCGGGACCTAACACAGATACGCAGTATTTT. Its protein is CASSMRLAGPNTDTQYF.

This clone was counted between two and nine times. The rearrangement links TRBV7-9 to TRBJ2-1; D ambiguous. This CDR3 region has 12 residues. Trimming removed 5 bases at V and 5 bases at J, with 7 bases between. Germline CDR1 reads SEHNR; CDR2 reads FQNEAQ (reference sequence). The CDR3 sequence is CASSPWDNEQFF. The CDR3 DNA reads TGTGCCAGCAGCCCATGGGACAATGAGCAGTTCTTC.

The V and J genes are TRBV2 and TRBJ1-1; 9 nucleotides match TRBD1. J was trimmed by 6 bases and V by 6 bases; bases with no gene match: 11. Germline assignment: CDR1 SNHLY and CDR2 FYNNEI. The CDR3 contains 15 residues. The CDR3: CASRPTGQGNSEAFF. The DNA for the CDR3 is TGTGCCAGCAGGCCTACGGGACAGGGTAACTCTGAAGCTTTCTTT. Supplemented by reference TRBV2 and TRBJ1-1, the full variable domain reads EPEVTQTPSHQVTQMGQEVILRCVPISNHLYFYWYRQILGQKVEFLVSFYNNEISEKSEIFDDQFSVERPDGSNFTLKIRSTKLEDSAMYFCASRPTGQGNSEAFFGQGTRLTVV.

The chain uses TRBV7-9 and TRBJ2-7, with D uncertain. Trimming took 5 bases from V and 2 from J, leaving 10 bases between them. The CDR3 is made up of 13 amino acids. The germline CDR1 and CDR2 sequences are SEHNR and FQNEAQ (reference sequence). CDR3 protein: CASSQDAAYEQYF. The DNA for the CDR3 is TGTGCCAGCAGCCAAGACGCGGCCTACGAGCAGTACTTC.

This clone was detected a few times. DNA for the CDR3: TGTGCCAGCGGATTAAACAGGGGTGGTCAGCCCCAGCATTTT. Amino acid sequence: CASGLNRGGQPQHF. J is TRBJ1-5 and V is TRBV6-5, with 7 bases that match TRBD1. The germline V gene encodes CDR1 MNHEY and CDR2 SVGAGI. The CDR3 loop spans 14 amino acids. V lost 8 bases, J lost 6 bases, and 10 bases stayed unmatched.